This entry is about one TCR beta chain. These data belong to a study of CD8 T cells in Susac syndrome. This CDR3 contains 13 residues. V was clipped by 5 bases and J by 2 bases, with 9 bases between them. Germline CDR1 reads PRHDT; CDR2 reads FYEKMQ (reference sequence). RNA totalling about 0.5 to 1 ug underwent reverse transcription with random hexamers. An immunoSEQ multiplex PCR amplified TCR beta CDR3 over 54 Vbeta and 13 Jbeta. One entry per CDR3 protein results from TCRdb running MiXCR on the immunoSEQ multiplex PCR reads. The data show some 190,000 distinct CDR3 sequences, with approximately 96% seen just once and approximately 0.09% held by the top ten. TCR beta was sequenced from blood CD8+ and CD4+ T cells. TEMRA cells were enriched by FACS, while CD8+ and CD4+ T cells were obtained through a negative isolation that was performed magnetically.

The chain uses TRBV13 and TRBJ1-1; D unresolved. The receptor comes from a human donor with multiple sclerosis. The sequenced sample consisted of CD4+ T cells from PBMCs. The CDR3 DNA reads TGTGCCAGCAGCGCTTCCTCCAACACTGAAGCTTTCTTT. The encoded protein is CASSASSNTEAFF.